These 30 T cell receptor beta chains came from one sample sequenced in a study of shared clonotypes between healthy human individuals. TCRdb's copy holds only in-frame clones and misses some; the assay was immunoSEQ multiplex PCR. Of around 370,000 clones listed, approximately 96% are singletons. Sequenced: memory CD8+ T cells sorted from blood. Subset meaning: CD45RO+ cells pooled with CCR7-negative TemRA cells. The receptors originated from a man in his thirties or forties in good health.

The chain employs TRBV6-6 and TRBJ2-7; 11 bases match TRBD2. Trimming removed 4 bases from V and 1 base from J; junction bases left unmatched: 6. This CDR3 is 16 amino acids long. Germline V lookup: CDR1 MNHNY, CDR2 SVGAGI (reference sequence). The CDR3 DNA follows: TGTGCCAGCAGTTTAGCGGGAGGGGTAGCATCCTACGAGCAGTACTTC. It specifies CASSLAGGVASYEQYF.

This CDR3 reads CAAQGANTGELFF. The DNA for the CDR3 is TGTGCCGCTCAGGGGGCGAACACCGGGGAGCTGTTTTTT. This sequence joins TRBV10-3 and TRBJ2-2, with 7 bases lining up with TRBD1. The CDR3 has 13 amino acids. The V gene's germline CDR1 is ENHRY and CDR2 SYGVKD. V lost 11 bases to trimming and J lost 0 bases; unmatched junction nucleotides: 3.

The chain has TRBV9 and TRBJ1-2; D not resolved. Germline V gives CDR1 SGDLS, CDR2 YYNGEE. Trimming pared 3 bases from V and 8 bases from J, leaving 11 bases between. The CDR3 has 12 amino acids. The CDR3 DNA reads TGTGCCAGCAGCGGGAGGGTTTACGGCTACACCTTC. It specifies CASSGRVYGYTF.

CDR3 protein: CASSLAGPLYEQYF. As DNA, the CDR3 is TGTGCCAGCAGCTTAGCGGGGCCCCTCTACGAGCAGTACTTC. The chain has TRBV7-8 and TRBJ2-7; D is possibly TRBD1 (5 bases). This CDR3 has 14 residues. From germline, CDR1 is SGHVS and CDR2 FQNEAQ. Trimming removed 0 bases at V and 3 bases at J, with 9 bases between.

As DNA, the CDR3 is TGCGCCAGCAGCCAAGGAGAGCGACTAGCGGGAGGGCCGGGTGAGCAGTTCTTC. Protein sequence: CASSQGERLAGGPGEQFF. J is TRBJ2-1 and V is TRBV4-1, with 14 bases aligning to TRBD2. Germline-derived CDR1 and CDR2 are MGHRA and YSYEKL. The length of the CDR3 is 18 residues. V shed 1 base, J shed 9 bases, and the junction held 11 bases outside the gene matches.

The chain couples TRBV11-2 to TRBJ2-5; maybe TRBD2 (5 bases). In germline, CDR1 is SGHAT, CDR2 FQNNGV. The CDR3 covers 12 residues. V was cut by 8 bases and J by 5 bases, with 12 bases left in between. The CDR3 sequence: CASGRRLETQYF. In nucleotides, the CDR3 is TGTGCCAGCGGAAGGAGGCTCGAGACCCAGTACTTC.

This clone showed up just once. The chain is built from TRBV6-6 and TRBJ2-1; 10 nucleotides agree with TRBD2. Unmatched junction bases numbered 8, after V lost 0 bases and J lost 9 bases. Germline lookup yields CDR1 MNHNY and CDR2 SVGAGI (reference sequence). CDR3 size: 16 residues. As DNA, the CDR3 is TGTGCCAGCAGTTACTCCAGAGGACTAGCGGTTCGTGAGCAGTTCTTC. Protein product: CASSYSRGLAVREQFF.

The V gene is TRBV10-3, the J gene TRBJ2-3; D is perhaps TRBD2 (5 bases). Trimming cost V 6 bases and J 1 base, with 11 bases left between them. CDR3 length: 14 amino acids. Per the germline V gene, CDR1 is ENHRY and CDR2 is SYGVKD. In DNA form, the CDR3 reads TGTGCCATCAGGAGGGAGACTCGCACAGATACGCAGTATTTT. This translates into CAIRRETRTDTQYF.

The J gene is TRBJ1-6, the V gene TRBV5-4; a weak D match, TRBD1 (5 bases). V was clipped by 0 bases and J by 6 bases, with 10 bases between them. This CDR3 is 15 amino acids long. The germline gives CDR1 SGHNT, CDR2 YYREEE (reference sequence). Written as DNA, the CDR3 is TGTGCCAGCAGCTTGGATAACCAGGGTAATTCACCCCTCCACTTT. Translation: CASSLDNQGNSPLHF.

The chain is built from TRBV7-6 and TRBJ2-2; 8 bases fit TRBD2. The germline V gene encodes CDR1 SGHVS and CDR2 FNYEAQ. The CDR3 length is 13 residues. V dropped 6 bases and J dropped 6; count of bases not matched to a gene: 3. The CDR3 DNA is TGTGCCAGCAGGAGGACTAGCTCCGGGGAGCTGTTTTTT. Translated, it gives CASRRTSSGELFF.

The J gene is TRBJ2-1, the V gene TRBV19, with TRBD1 as a possible D gene (6 bases). CDR1 LNHDA and CDR2 SQIVND come from the germline V gene (reference sequence). This CDR3 contains 10 residues. V was shortened by 8 bases and J by 10 bases, with 9 bases between the two germline ends. CDR3 DNA sequence: TGTGCCAGTGGGCAGGGGGAGCAGTTCTTC. Protein: CASGQGEQFF. Combining the CDR3 with reference TRBV19 and TRBJ2-1 gives the whole variable domain DGGITQSPKYLFRKEGQNVTLSCEQNLNHDAMYWYRQDPGQGLRLIYYSQIVNDFQKGDIAEGYSVSREKKESFPLTVTSAQKNPTAFYLCASGQGEQFFGPGTRLTVL.

Of note for this clone: In the same sample, other DNA sequences code for this CDR3. The gene calls are TRBV19 and TRBJ1-2, with TRBD1 identical over 9 bases. The CDR3 loop spans 14 amino acids. The germline V gene encodes CDR1 LNHDA and CDR2 SQIVND (reference sequence). J gave up 2 bases and V 3 bases, and 1 base lay outside the gene matches. CDR3 nucleotides: TGTGCCAGTAGTATCGGGACAGGGAACTATGGCTACACCTTC. Translation gives CASSIGTGNYGYTF. The whole variable domain, remainder taken from reference TRBV19 and TRBJ1-2, is DGGITQSPKYLFRKEGQNVTLSCEQNLNHDAMYWYRQDPGQGLRLIYYSQIVNDFQKGDIAEGYSVSREKKESFPLTVTSAQKNPTAFYLCASSIGTGNYGYTFGSGTRLTVV.

The chain has TRBV5-5 and TRBJ1-5; 7 bases align to TRBD1. V gave up 0 bases and J gave up 4 bases; unmatched junction bases: 7. CDR3 length: 16 residues. Germline V lookup: CDR1 SGHKS, CDR2 YYEKEE (reference sequence). CDR3 coding DNA: TGTGCCAGCAGCTTGGCCTTGAGCAGGGGGAATCAGCCCCAGCATTTT. This translates into CASSLALSRGNQPQHF.

The chain employs TRBV28 and TRBJ2-7; 11 bases agree with TRBD2. Germline V lookup: CDR1 MDHEN, CDR2 SYDVKM. With V trimmed by 5 bases and J by 6 bases, 12 bases remained unmatched. The CDR3 consists of 16 residues. The CDR3 sequence is CASSAFSGRGVSEQYF. The CDR3 coding sequence is TGTGCCAGCAGTGCTTTTAGCGGGAGGGGGGTTTCCGAGCAGTACTTC.

This chain joins TRBV2 and TRBJ2-6; TRBD2 is a possible D gene (6 bases). CDR3 length: 16 residues. Looked up from germline, CDR1 is SNHLY and CDR2 is FYNNEI. Deletions cut 6 bases from V and 2 bases from J, with 14 bases between. CDR3 bases: TGTGCCAGCAGAGAAAGACTAGTTCCTGGGGCCAACGTCCTGACTTTC. It codes for CASRERLVPGANVLTF.

The CDR3 loop is CASSLGPLAGGGVEQYF. The CDR3 nucleotides read TGTGCCAGCAGCTTGGGCCCTCTAGCGGGAGGAGGAGTCGAGCAGTACTTC. This chain uses TRBV5-4 with TRBJ2-7; 11 bases fit TRBD2. Per the germline V gene, CDR1 is SGHNT and CDR2 is YYREEE (reference sequence). CDR3 length: 17 amino acids. J was trimmed by 6 bases and V by 0 bases; bases with no gene match: 11.

The V call is TRBV27, the J call TRBJ2-5; 9 bases line up with TRBD1. CDR1 is MNHEY and CDR2 is SMNVEV in the germline V gene (reference sequence). J gave up 4 bases and V 8 bases, and 8 bases lay outside the gene matches. This CDR3 comprises 14 residues. The CDR3 spells CASRKQGAGETQYF. The CDR3 nucleotides are TGTGCCAGCCGGAAACAGGGGGCGGGAGAGACCCAGTACTTC.

J is TRBJ1-2 and V is TRBV28; possibly TRBD1 for D (5 bases). The V gene's germline CDR1 is MDHEN and CDR2 SYDVKM. V shed 0 bases and J shed 8 bases, with 10 bases lying between them. The CDR3 contains 13 residues. CDR3: CASSLWDNRGYTF. The DNA of the CDR3 is TGTGCCAGCAGTTTATGGGACAACCGCGGCTACACCTTC.

The chain employs TRBV28 and TRBJ1-2; D ambiguous. Per germline, CDR1 MDHEN and CDR2 SYDVKM. This CDR3 has 11 amino acids. Trimming left V 4 bases short and J 4 bases short, with 4 bases between. CDR3 bases: TGTGCCAGCAGTTGGTCCTATGGCTACACCTTC. Amino acids: CASSWSYGYTF.

This chain links TRBV10-2 with TRBJ1-3; D gene ambiguous. There are 12 residues in the CDR3. Germline lookup yields CDR1 WSHSY and CDR2 SAAADI. V was shortened by 3 bases and J by 7 bases, with 7 bases between the two germline ends. Here the CDR3 reads CASSDRVNTIYF. The CDR3 bases are TGCGCCAGCAGTGATAGGGTGAACACCATATATTTT.

V and J are TRBV29-1 and TRBJ2-5; TRBD2 matches at 9 bases. V was pared by 4 bases and J by 5 bases, with 17 bases of the junction left unmatched. The germline gives CDR1 SQVTM, CDR2 ANQGSEA. This CDR3 comprises 17 residues. Written as DNA, the CDR3 is TGCAGCGTTGCCCTGTTTAGCGGGAGCTGGGTGGGGGAGACCCAGTACTTC. It specifies CSVALFSGSWVGETQYF.

The chain employs TRBV5-1 and TRBJ2-1; no clear D gene. Trimming left V 0 bases short and J 7 bases short, with 20 bases between. Germline-derived CDR1 and CDR2 are SGHRS and YFSETQ. The CDR3 consists of 17 residues. The CDR3 here is CASSLGLIIGGLNEQFF. The DNA of the CDR3 is TGCGCCAGCAGCTTGGGGTTGATAATCGGTGGGTTGAATGAGCAGTTCTTC.

The V gene is TRBV9, the J gene TRBJ2-2; D not certain. The CDR3 totals 15 residues. CDR1 is SGDLS and CDR2 is YYNGEE in the germline V gene. V dropped 6 bases and J dropped 0 bases, with 12 bases sitting between them. CDR3 residues: CASTSAPTNTGELFF. In DNA form, the CDR3 reads TGTGCCAGCACCAGTGCGCCTACGAACACCGGGGAGCTGTTTTTT.

The V gene is TRBV18, the J gene TRBJ2-5, with unresolved D. The V gene lost 3 bases and the J gene lost 3 bases, with 5 bases spanning the gap. CDR3 size: 12 residues. The germline CDR1 and CDR2 sequences are KGHSH and LQKENI. The CDR3 DNA sequence: TGTGCCAGCTCACCCCAGGAAGAGACCCAGTACTTC. This encodes CASSPQEETQYF.

This sequence joins TRBV7-9 and TRBJ2-7; no clear D gene. CDR1 is SEHNR, CDR2 FQNEAQ, per germline (reference sequence). V was shortened by 1 base and J by 7 bases, with 8 bases between the two germline ends. The CDR3 totals 12 residues. The CDR3 loop is CASSLVLREQYF. For the CDR3, the DNA is TGTGCCAGCAGCTTAGTGTTACGAGAGCAGTACTTC.

This clone showed up just once. This chain connects TRBV15 to TRBJ2-7; 7 bases match TRBD1. This CDR3 spans 15 amino acids. With V trimmed by 4 bases and J by 7 bases, 13 bases remained unmatched. The germline V gene has CDR1 LNHNV and CDR2 YYDKDF (reference sequence). Here the CDR3 reads CATSIGAQGKGEQYF. The CDR3 nucleotides read TGTGCCACCAGCATCGGAGCACAGGGGAAGGGGGAGCAGTACTTC.

The rearrangement joins TRBV30 to TRBJ1-2; D ambiguous. This CDR3 spans 13 amino acids. The ends were cut back, 1 base at V and 2 bases at J, with 8 bases in the middle. Germline CDR1 GTSNPN, CDR2 SVGIG (reference sequence). The DNA for the CDR3 is TGTGCCTGGAGTGAATGGCAAAACTATGGCTACACCTTC. Its translation is CAWSEWQNYGYTF. The complete variable domain, with remaining parts taken from reference TRBV30 and TRBJ1-2, reads SQTIHQWPATLVQPVGSPLSLECTVEGTSNPNLYWYRQAAGRGLQLLFYSVGIGQISSEVPQNLSASRPQDRQFILSSKKLLLSDSGFYLCAWSEWQNYGYTFGSGTRLTVV.

The chain combines TRBV6-1 with TRBJ2-7; D ambiguous. The CDR3 is 13 residues long. V lost 2 bases to trimming and J lost 6 bases, with 11 bases between them. The V gene's germline CDR1 is MNHNS and CDR2 SASEGT. CDR3 protein: CASSEFPLGEQYF. The CDR3 DNA reads TGTGCCAGCAGTGAATTCCCGCTTGGCGAGCAGTACTTC.

The chain recombines TRBV5-5 with TRBJ2-5; no firm D call. Germline V gives CDR1 SGHKS, CDR2 YYEKEE (reference sequence). This CDR3 has 14 residues. Trimming cost V 2 bases and J 3 bases, with 11 bases left between them. The CDR3 is CASSLSRVEETQYF. The CDR3 DNA follows: TGTGCCAGCAGCTTATCCCGAGTCGAAGAGACCCAGTACTTC.

This clone has more than one count but fewer than ten. The chain couples TRBV7-9 to TRBJ1-5; D remains unclear. Germline V gene data show CDR1 as SEHNR and CDR2 as FQNEAQ (reference sequence). This CDR3 has 13 residues. V lost 3 bases to trimming and J lost 3 bases, with 6 bases between them. The CDR3 is CASSFQANQPQHF. As DNA, the CDR3 is TGTGCCAGCAGCTTCCAGGCCAATCAGCCCCAGCATTTT.